The 15 T cell receptor beta chains given below trace back to one sample, sequenced in a study of blood T cell repertoires in COVID-19. Only in-frame clones appear in the TCRdb table, and some are missing; sequencing was by immunoSEQ multiplex PCR. The profile shows tens of thousands of clones, 82% of them singletons. Material for sequencing was peripheral blood. The receptors were gathered from a human donor in a cohort sampled during active COVID-19.

The count of this clone is one. The chain recombines TRBV5-6 with TRBJ1-5; 7 nucleotides match TRBD1. The V gene's germline CDR1 is SGHDT and CDR2 YYEEEE. The CDR3 contains 16 residues. Unmatched junction bases numbered 10, after V lost 3 bases and J lost 4 bases. The CDR3 DNA reads TGTGCCAGCAGCTGGGGTCGTCCAGGGGGAAATCAGCCCCAGCATTTT. As protein: CASSWGRPGGNQPQHF.

The rearrangement joins TRBV24-1 to TRBJ1-5; a weak D match, TRBD1 (5 bases). Germline CDR1 reads KGHDR; CDR2 reads SFDVKD. Trimming removed 4 bases from V and 6 bases from J, with 15 bases in between. This CDR3 spans 15 amino acids. In DNA form, the CDR3 reads TGTGCCACCAGTGACGCAGACAGCTACTCTCAGCCCCAGCATTTT. As protein: CATSDADSYSQPQHF.

V usage is TRBV13 and J usage is TRBJ1-2; D uncertain. CDR1 and CDR2 from the germline V gene are PRHDT and FYEKMQ (reference sequence). CDR3 length equals 16 residues. V dropped 0 bases and J dropped 2 bases, with 13 bases sitting between them. The CDR3: CASSLGRLVGNYGYTF. The CDR3 nucleotides are TGTGCCAGCAGCTTAGGTAGACTAGTGGGAAACTATGGCTACACCTTC.

The chain joins TRBV15 to TRBJ1-5, with D maybe TRBD1 (5 bases). The CDR3 runs 16 residues. Trimming shortened V by 3 bases and J by 5 bases, and 17 bases separated the two germline ends. Germline assignment: CDR1 LNHNV and CDR2 YYDKDF (reference sequence). CDR3 DNA: TGTGCCACCAGCAGGGCCCGGGGGGTTGAGTATCAGCCCCAGCATTTT. Amino acid sequence: CATSRARGVEYQPQHF.

This chain joins TRBV5-5 and TRBJ1-2; TRBD1 agrees at 10 bases. The germline V gene has CDR1 SGHKS and CDR2 YYEKEE (reference sequence). The CDR3 length is 17 residues. The V segment lost 4 bases and the J segment 3 bases; nucleotides outside the gene matches: 12. The CDR3 DNA reads as TGTGCCAGCAGCCCCTGGCCGCGGACAGGGGGAGACTATGGCTACACCTTC. This sequence encodes CASSPWPRTGGDYGYTF.

The gene calls are TRBV12-5 and TRBJ2-2; the D gene is possibly TRBD2 (5 bases). Trimming shortened V by 1 base and J by 6 bases, and 18 bases separated the two germline ends. The length of the CDR3 is 17 residues. In germline, CDR1 is LGHNT, CDR2 FRNRAP. The CDR3 here is CASGLGDGGARSGELFF. The CDR3 DNA reads TGTGCTAGTGGTTTGGGTGACGGAGGAGCACGTTCCGGGGAGCTGTTTTTT.

The genes are TRBV6-5 and TRBJ1-3; D perhaps matches TRBD1 (6 bases). The V end was cut by 6 bases, the J end by 9 bases, with 18 bases between. This CDR3 is built from 14 residues. Per germline, CDR1 MNHEY and CDR2 SVGAGI. CDR3 sequence reads: CASSFGQREVTIYF. In DNA form, the CDR3 reads TGTGCCAGCAGCTTCGGACAGCGTGAGGTCACCATATATTTT.

V is TRBV3-1 (or the pseudogene TRBV3-2) and J is TRBJ2-7; the match to TRBD1 covers 10 bases. Germline V gene data show CDR1 as LGHDT and CDR2 as YNNKEL (reference sequence). This CDR3 spans 14 amino acids. V was pared by 4 bases and J by 6 bases, with 6 bases of the junction left unmatched. This CDR3 is CASSRTGGGSEQYF. The CDR3 DNA is TGTGCCAGCAGCCGGACAGGGGGTGGTTCCGAGCAGTACTTC.

The V call is TRBV11-3, the J call TRBJ2-3, with D perhaps matching TRBD2 (7 bases). The CDR3 contains 14 residues. V was shortened by 3 bases and J by 2 bases, with 9 bases between the two germline ends. Per the germline V gene, CDR1 is SGHNT and CDR2 is YENEEA. In DNA, the CDR3 is TGTGCCAGCAGCTTGGGGGGGCCCACAGATACGCAGTATTTT. As protein: CASSLGGPTDTQYF.

V gene TRBV5-1 combines with J gene TRBJ1-2; TRBD1 matches 12 bases. The CDR3 is made up of 14 amino acids. Germline-derived CDR1 and CDR2 are SGHRS and YFSETQ. Trimming took 4 bases from V and 7 from J; bases not matched to a gene: 5. The CDR3 region is CASSPGQGAPGYTF. The DNA for the CDR3 is TGCGCCAGCAGCCCGGGACAGGGGGCGCCTGGCTACACCTTC. Full variable domain (missing parts from reference TRBV5-1 and TRBJ1-2): KAGVTQTPRYLIKTRGQQVTLSCSPISGHRSVSWYQQTPGQGLQFLFEYFSETQRNKGNFPGRFSGRQFSNSRSEMNVSTLELGDSALYLCASSPGQGAPGYTFGSGTRLTVV.

The rearrangement uses TRBV15 and TRBJ1-5, with 10 bases fitting TRBD1. CDR1 LNHNV and CDR2 YYDKDF come from the germline V gene (reference sequence). Trimming removed 1 base from V and 5 bases from J; junction bases left unmatched: 17. CDR3 length: 20 residues. The CDR3 bases are TGTGCCACCAGCAGAGTCGGAATTCTAGACAGGGGGCTGTGGTATCAGCCCCAGCATTTT. It translates to CATSRVGILDRGLWYQPQHF.

The V gene is TRBV6-6, the J gene TRBJ1-6; possibly TRBD1 for D (6 bases). The V end was cut by 0 bases, the J end by 1 base, with 7 bases between. The germline gives CDR1 MNHNY, CDR2 SVGAGI (reference sequence). This CDR3 spans 16 amino acids. CDR3 coding DNA: TGTGCCAGCAGTTACTCCCAGGGGTCCTATAATTCACCCCTCCACTTT. It encodes CASSYSQGSYNSPLHF.

The chain couples TRBV6-5 to TRBJ1-3; no clear D gene. V lost 10 bases and J lost 0, with 10 bases in between. Germline-derived CDR1 and CDR2 are MNHEY and SVGAGI. The length of the CDR3 is 13 residues. The CDR3 sequence is CATLSSSGNTIYF. As DNA, the CDR3 is TGTGCCACCTTGAGTAGCTCTGGAAACACCATATATTTT.

This clone occurred a few times. The chain employs TRBV19 and TRBJ2-1; TRBD2 matches at 7 bases. Germline V gene sequence: CDR1 LNHDA, CDR2 SQIVND (reference sequence). V was clipped by 4 bases and J by 10 bases; unmatched bases: 7. The CDR3 has 13 amino acids. The chain's CDR3 is CASSTARAGEQFF. As DNA, the CDR3 is TGTGCCAGTAGTACCGCAAGAGCGGGGGAGCAGTTCTTC.

V is TRBV15 and J is TRBJ2-7, with 12 bases matching TRBD2. Germline lookup yields CDR1 LNHNV and CDR2 YYDKDF (reference sequence). V dropped 0 bases and J dropped 4; count of bases not matched to a gene: 4. This CDR3 has 16 amino acids. The CDR3 here is CATSRDLAGGPYEQYV. The CDR3, as DNA: TGTGCCACCAGCAGAGATCTAGCGGGGGGGCCTTACGAGCAGTACGTC.